This T cell receptor beta chain was retrieved from a study of cytomegalovirus exposure and HLA in healthy donors. Clones were sequenced by immunoSEQ multiplex PCR, and TCRdb holds only the in-frame ones, with some missing. The table has some 140,000 clones, approximately 85% seen once. Turning to this clone: The antigen is not known.

V was pared by 4 bases and J by 3 bases, with 4 bases of the junction left unmatched. The germline V gene has CDR1 MNHNY and CDR2 SVGAGI (reference sequence). CDR3 length: 14 amino acids. Findings and limits, study-wide: Reports indicated that the classifier achieved high specificity and sensitivity in diagnosing cytomegalovirus status.

Specimen: PBMCs. This sequence was found in a woman in her twenties or thirties in good health and CMV-seronegative. J is TRBJ1-2 and V is TRBV6-6, with TRBD1 identical over 8 bases. The CDR3 nucleotides read TGTGCCAGCAGTTCGACAGGGGAGTACTATGGCTACACCTTC. Protein product: CASSSTGEYYGYTF.